This TCR beta chain originates from a study of shared clonotypes between healthy human individuals. Study as a whole: Used for every donor were three CD4 naive, three CD4 memory, two CD8 naive and one CD8 memory plate. Study results and caveats: When compared with the clonotypes that were shared by all four sorted-subset donors, the non-shared clonotypes turned out to have lower generation probabilities.

The genomic DNA of each subset was split evenly across several immunoSEQ plates. Here immunoSEQ multiplex PCR was the method, and the copy in TCRdb shows in-frame clones only, minus some. In the table there are a few million clones, roughly 92% of which are singletons. Points on this clone: Its matching antigen is unknown.

The CD4+ fraction was divided into a CD45RA+ naive subset and a CD45RA-negative memory subset. The CDR3 has 21 amino acids. J gave up 0 bases and V 0 bases, and 13 bases lay outside the gene matches. Germline V gene data show CDR1 as SGHTA and CDR2 as FQGNSA. The receptor's source is a man aged 18 to 30 in good health. The gene calls are TRBV7-2 and TRBJ2-3; 12 bases agree with TRBD2. Sample: naive CD4+ T cells sorted from blood. Regarding subset: CD45RA+ positively selected. CDR3 DNA sequence: TGTGCCAGCAGCTTAGCACCGGGACTAGCGGGTATAATGGGGAGCACAGATACGCAGTATTTT. It translates to CASSLAPGLAGIMGSTDTQYF.